This note documents a single T cell receptor (beta chain) sequence. The record originates from a study of blood T cell repertoires in COVID-19. Study details: Samples representing acute and convalescent COVID-19 were sourced from the United States, Italy and Spain. PBMCs, B-cell-depleted T cells, or T cells provided the cDNA or gDNA that made up the material.

In the authors' workflow: Reference gene primer amplification gave nucleated cell count estimates. Profiling relied on immunoSEQ multiplex PCR, and the TCRdb table lists in-frame clones only, not all of them. V and J calls and clone size come straight from that table; D and trimming were deduced from the DNA. In the table there are 300,000 to 350,000 clones, roughly 87% of which are singletons. Looked up from germline, CDR1 is MGHRA and CDR2 is YSYEKL. The ends lost 2 bases at V and 4 bases at J; junction bases unmatched: 5. The CDR3 extends over 15 amino acids. This chain links TRBV4-1 with TRBJ2-1, with TRBD1 identical over 7 bases. The TCR was taken from a man in his late teens or twenties with active or convalescent COVID-19. Sequencing was performed on peripheral blood. The CDR3 DNA reads TGCGCCAGCAGCCAATCGGGACAGCCTTACAATGAGCAGTTCTTC. It yields the protein CASSQSGQPYNEQFF.